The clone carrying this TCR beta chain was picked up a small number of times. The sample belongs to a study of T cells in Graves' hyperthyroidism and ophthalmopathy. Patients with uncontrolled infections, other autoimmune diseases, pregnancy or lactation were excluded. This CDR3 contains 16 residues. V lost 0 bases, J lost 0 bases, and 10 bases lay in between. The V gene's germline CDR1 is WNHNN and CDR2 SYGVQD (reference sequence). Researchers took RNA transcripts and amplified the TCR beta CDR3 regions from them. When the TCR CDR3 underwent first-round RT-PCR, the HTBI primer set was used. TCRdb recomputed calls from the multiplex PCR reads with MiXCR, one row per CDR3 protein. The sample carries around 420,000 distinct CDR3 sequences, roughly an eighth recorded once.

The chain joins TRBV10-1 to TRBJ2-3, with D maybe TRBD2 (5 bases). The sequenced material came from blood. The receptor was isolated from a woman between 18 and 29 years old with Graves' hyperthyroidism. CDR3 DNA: TGCGCCAGCAGTGAGTCGGGCGGGTACAGCACAGATACGCAGTATTTT. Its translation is CASSESGGYSTDTQYF.